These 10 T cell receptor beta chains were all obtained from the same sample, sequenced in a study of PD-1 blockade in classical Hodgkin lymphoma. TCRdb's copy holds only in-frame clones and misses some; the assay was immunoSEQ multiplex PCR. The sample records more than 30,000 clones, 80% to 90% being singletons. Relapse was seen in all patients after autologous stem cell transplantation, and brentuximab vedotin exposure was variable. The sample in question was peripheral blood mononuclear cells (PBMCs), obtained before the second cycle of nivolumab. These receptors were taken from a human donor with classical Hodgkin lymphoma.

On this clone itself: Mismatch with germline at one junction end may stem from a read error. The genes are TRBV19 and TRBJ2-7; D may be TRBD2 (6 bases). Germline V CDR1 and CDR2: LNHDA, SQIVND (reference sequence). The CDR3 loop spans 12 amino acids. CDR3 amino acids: CASSMEEGRLEF. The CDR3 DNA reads TGTGCCAGTAGTATGGAGGAGGGCCGGCTGGAATTC.

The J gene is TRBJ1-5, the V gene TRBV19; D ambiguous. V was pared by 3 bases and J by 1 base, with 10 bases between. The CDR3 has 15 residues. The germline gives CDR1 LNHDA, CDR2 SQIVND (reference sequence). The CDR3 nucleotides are TGTGCCAGTAGTATTATAGGTAGCAGCAATCAGCCCCAGCATTTT. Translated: CASSIIGSSNQPQHF. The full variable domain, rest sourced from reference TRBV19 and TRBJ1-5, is DGGITQSPKYLFRKEGQNVTLSCEQNLNHDAMYWYRQDPGQGLRLIYYSQIVNDFQKGDIAEGYSVSREKKESFPLTVTSAQKNPTAFYLCASSIIGSSNQPQHFGDGTRLSIL.

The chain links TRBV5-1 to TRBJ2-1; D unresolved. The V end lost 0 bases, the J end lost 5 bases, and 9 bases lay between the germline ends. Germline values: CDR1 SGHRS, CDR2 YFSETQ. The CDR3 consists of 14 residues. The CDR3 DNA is TGCGCCAGCAGCTTGGTGGGCAGGAACAATGAGCAGTTCTTC. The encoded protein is CASSLVGRNNEQFF.

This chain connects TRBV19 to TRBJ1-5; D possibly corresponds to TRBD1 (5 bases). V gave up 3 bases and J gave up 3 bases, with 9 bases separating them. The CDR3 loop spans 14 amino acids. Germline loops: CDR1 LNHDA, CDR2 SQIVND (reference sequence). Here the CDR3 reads CASSIRGDNQPQHF. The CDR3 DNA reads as TGTGCCAGTAGTATTCGAGGGGACAATCAGCCCCAGCATTTT.

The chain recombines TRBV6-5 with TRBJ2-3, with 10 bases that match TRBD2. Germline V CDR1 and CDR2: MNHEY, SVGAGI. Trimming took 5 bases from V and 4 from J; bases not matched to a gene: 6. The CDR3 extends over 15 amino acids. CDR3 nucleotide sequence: TGTGCCAGCAGTCAAATAGCGGGAGGCGCAGATACGCAGTATTTT. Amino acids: CASSQIAGGADTQYF.

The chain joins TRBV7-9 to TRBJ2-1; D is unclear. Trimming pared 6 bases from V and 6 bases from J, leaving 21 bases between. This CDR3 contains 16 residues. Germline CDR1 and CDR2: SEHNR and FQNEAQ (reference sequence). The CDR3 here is CASSHNVPSPFNEQFF. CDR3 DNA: TGTGCCAGCAGTCATAATGTCCCCTCCCCCTTCAATGAGCAGTTCTTC.

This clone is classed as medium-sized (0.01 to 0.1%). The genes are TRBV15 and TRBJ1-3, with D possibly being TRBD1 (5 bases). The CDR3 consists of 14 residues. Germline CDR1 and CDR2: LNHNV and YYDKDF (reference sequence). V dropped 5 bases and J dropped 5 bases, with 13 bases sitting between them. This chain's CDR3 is CATSPMSDRNTIYF. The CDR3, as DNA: TGTGCCACCAGCCCTATGTCGGACAGAAACACCATATATTTT.

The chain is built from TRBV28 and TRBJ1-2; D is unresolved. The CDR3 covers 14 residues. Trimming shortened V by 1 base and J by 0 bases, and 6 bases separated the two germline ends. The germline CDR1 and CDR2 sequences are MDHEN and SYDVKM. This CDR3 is CASSLSPANYGYTF. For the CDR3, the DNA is TGTGCCAGCAGTTTATCCCCCGCTAACTATGGCTACACCTTC.

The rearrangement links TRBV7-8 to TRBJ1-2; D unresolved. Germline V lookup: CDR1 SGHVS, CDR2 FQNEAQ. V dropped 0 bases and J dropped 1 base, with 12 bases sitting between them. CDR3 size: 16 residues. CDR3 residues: CASSLARGLSNYGYTF. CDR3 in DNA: TGTGCCAGCAGCTTAGCCCGCGGGCTGAGTAACTATGGCTACACCTTC.

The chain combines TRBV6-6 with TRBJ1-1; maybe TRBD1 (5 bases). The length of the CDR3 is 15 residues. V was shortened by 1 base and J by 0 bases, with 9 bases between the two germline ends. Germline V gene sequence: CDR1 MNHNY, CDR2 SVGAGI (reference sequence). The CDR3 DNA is TGTGCCAGCAGTTACTATGGGGGGGTGAACACTGAAGCTTTCTTT. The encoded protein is CASSYYGGVNTEAFF.